These T cell receptor beta chains were read from a single sample in a study of T cells after yellow fever vaccination. One entry per CDR3 protein results from TCRdb running MiXCR on the 5' RACE reads. The table lists some 560,000 distinct CDR3 sequences, less than 20% of them singletons, with 15% to 20% in the top ten. The sample was PBMCs, taken 5 to 6 days after the first yellow fever vaccination. The receptors derive from a man between 18 and 29 years old who received the YFV17D yellow fever vaccine. Each CDR3 is given with its conserved first and last residue. Fields, in order: V gene, J gene, CDR3 protein.

TRBV2,TRBJ1-1,CASLQEGGVTEAFF
TRBV4-3,TRBJ1-4,CASSPSPGRANEKLFF
TRBV4-3,TRBJ2-3,CASSPHLARTDTQYF
TRBV9,TRBJ1-2,CASSVDQVGDYTF
TRBV6-4,TRBJ1-1,CASSERGRMAEAFF
TRBV5-6,TRBJ2-5,CASSLANGRMQETQYF
TRBV7-2,TRBJ2-7,CASSPTPISHEQYF
TRBV20-1,TRBJ1-2,CSARGGAANYGYTF
TRBV20-1,TRBJ2-7,CSARPPRVAPLHEQYF
TRBV7-8,TRBJ1-5,CASSHDRVGNQPQHF
TRBV7-8,TRBJ2-1,CASSLTVSYNEQFF
TRBV6-1,TRBJ1-1,CASRTFGESHMNTEAFF
TRBV3-1,TRBJ2-2,CASSQGLNILSGELFF
TRBV20-1,TRBJ2-1,CSAPQPGGDNEQFF
TRBV6-2/TRBV6-3,TRBJ2-5,CASRSTGGETQYF
TRBV7-9,TRBJ2-5,CASTLTGGQETQYF
TRBV15,TRBJ1-6,CATSRDTQGPLHF
TRBV5-5,TRBJ2-5,CASSPGTSPSQYF
TRBV7-6,TRBJ2-3,CASSPGARGGTDTQYF
TRBV10-3,TRBJ2-1,CAINRDPYNEQFF
TRBV5-1,TRBJ2-1,CASSLDSGGSVNEQFF
TRBV12-3/TRBV12-4,TRBJ1-6,CASSWLASFIGNSPLHF
TRBV5-1,TRBJ2-6,CASSGQTSGANVLTF
TRBV5-4,TRBJ2-7,CASSLAAGGSYEQYF